This record covers a single T cell receptor beta chain. This clonotype was seen only a few times. Its antigen is not yet known. Per-base quality was not reported, and no clone a single base away is much larger than it. The reads were generated on an Illumina NovaSeq 6000. cDNA libraries for TCRalpha and TCRbeta were prepared by 5'RACE using constant-segment primers, with sample barcodes and unique molecular identifiers added. Trizol reagent was used to extract RNA from every sample. Library amplification was performed in two PCR steps, and a second sample barcode and Illumina TruSeq adapters were introduced in the second step. The libraries were sequenced on an Illumina NovaSeq using 2 x 150 bp paired-end reads. On the study's bioinformatics: Reads were demultiplexed and collapsed into UMI-guided consensus sequences with migec v1.2.7. Using mixcr v2.1.11, the UMI consensuses were aligned to TRA and TRB V and J templates and assembled into clonotypes. Expanded or contracted clonotypes were those called significant by both edgeR and NoisET, with noise models trained on biological replicates. For edgeR calls, the cutoffs were a false discovery rate-adjusted p below 0.01 and a log2 fold-change threshold of 1. As an exploratory analysis of dynamics, max-normalized trajectories of the 1000 most abundant clonotypes were examined by PCA with hierarchical clustering. Separately sequenced CD4+ and CD8+ repertoires were used to assign the CD4 or CD8 phenotype of responding clones. Through fastp at Q25 and MiXCR, TCRdb rebuilt clones from the public reads, retaining in-frame beta chains. Every distinct CDR3 protein forms one entry, paired with its most common genes and DNA. TCRdb, not the original authors, processed these V and J calls. The sample table lists roughly 370,000 distinct CDR3 sequences, roughly 15% of them with a count of one. The ten largest make up around a fifth of the sample.

The data stem from a study of T-cell memory formation after mild COVID-19 (dated by TCRdb to 2020 to 2023). In terms of the full investigation: TCR sequence clusters from the two donors were largely donor specific. In two donors, T-cell clones that expanded and contracted after mild COVID-19 were followed by sequencing TCRalpha and TCRbeta repertoires longitudinally. The cohort was made up of two young adult volunteers, one female and one male, who were previously healthy. Points the paper makes about the study in general: Some responding clones were detected in pre-infection memory, which suggested that pre-existing cross-reactive memory T cells had joined the SARS-CoV-2 response. Whether the second-wave clones peaking on day 37 were SARS-CoV-2 specific was not confirmed. Balanced CD4/CD8 phenotypes were observed for clones contracting from day 15 to 85, whereas a bias towards CD4+ was observed for a second wave of clones expanding from day 15 to 37. Only a couple of mild cases were covered by the study, and larger cohorts that include severe cases with pre-infection samples were considered necessary. Contracting CD4+ clones were located mainly in the CM and EM memory subsets, whereas CD8+ clones were found to be enriched in EMRA.

Ficoll-Paque density gradient centrifugation was used to isolate PBMCs. The CDR3 runs 15 residues from the cysteine to the phenylalanine. Only the CDR3 portion is preserved as DNA: 45 bases, with reading frame beginning at the first base. For this chain, trimming is 4 bases at the V end and 2 bases at the J end, and the number of junction bases without a gene match is 5. CDR1 and CDR2, looked up from the germline V gene (reference sequence), are WNHNN and SYGVQD. The sequence was obtained from a young man who had mild COVID-19 (a few samples of this study predate the infection). The sample titles of this study are shuffled in the database, so cell type and time point are left out; the donor was told from shared clones. The chain employs TRBV10-1 and TRBJ2-3, and 8 bases in between align with TRBD2. The sample was PBMCs or a T cell subset sorted from them (not recorded which). The CDR3 loop reads CASSASGGYTDTQYF. At the DNA level, the sequence is TGCGCCAGCAGTGCCAGCGGGGGATACACAGATACGCAGTATTTT.